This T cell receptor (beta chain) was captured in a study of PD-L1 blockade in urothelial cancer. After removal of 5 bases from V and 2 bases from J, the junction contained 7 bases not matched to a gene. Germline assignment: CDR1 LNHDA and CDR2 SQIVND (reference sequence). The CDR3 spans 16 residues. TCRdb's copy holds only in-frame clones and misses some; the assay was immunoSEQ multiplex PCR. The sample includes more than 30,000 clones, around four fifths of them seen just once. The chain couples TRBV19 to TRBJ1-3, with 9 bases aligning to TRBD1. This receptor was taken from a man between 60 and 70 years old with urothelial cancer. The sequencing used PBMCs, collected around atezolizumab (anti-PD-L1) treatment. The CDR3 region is CASSPLRDRAGNTIYF. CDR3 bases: TGTGCCAGTAGTCCGCTCCGGGACAGGGCTGGAAACACCATATATTTT.